The entry below gives a single TCR beta chain sequence along with its context. This clone is medium-sized (0.01 to 0.1%) in terms of sample share. It lacks a known antigen. The sample holds no much larger clone one base away, and base qualities are not on file. TCRB CDR3 regions were amplified from about 2 ug genomic DNA, or all available DNA if less, using the immunoSEQ assay. The multiplex PCR employed 60 forward primers targeting TCR V beta segments and 13 reverse primers targeting J beta segments. To estimate reads per starting template, synthetic control templates were spiked into each sample at limiting dilution. The Illumina HiSeq System generated 87 bp sequencing reads. The original pipeline was this. PCR and sequencing errors were removed by a nearest neighbor algorithm that merged closely related sequences. TCR overlap was defined as the percentage of unique tumor TCR beta sequences that were also present in the same patient's peripheral blood. TCRdb carries this immuneACCESS record with in-frame sequences only. Its versions omit some clonotypes, under half of them owing to an unresolved V gene in the studies checked, with the rest unexplained. That table gives V, J and clone size, and the DNA gave D and trimming. The sample yields nearly 85,000 clones; 80% to 90% were counted once. The ten largest make up about 3.2% of the sample.

For CDR1 and CDR2, the germline V gene lists MNHNS and SASEGT. The CDR3 numbers 14 residues from cysteine through phenylalanine. The retained sequence is limited to the CDR3, 42 bases, with the frame set at the first base. Between the V and J ends, shortened by 0 bases and 4 bases respectively, the junction contains 9 bases. This record comes from a study of glioma-infiltrating T cells after dendritic cell vaccination (dated by TCRdb to 2016 to 2018). Context from the whole study: A cohort of some 15 glioblastoma patients from Phase I and II dendritic cell vaccination trials was included, of whom 9 were newly diagnosed and 6 had recurrent disease. Between 2003 and 2012, patients were given autologous tumor lysate-pulsed dendritic cell vaccination. The vaccine was prepared from monocyte-derived dendritic cells that were cultured for approximately seven days with IL-4 and GM-CSF and then pulsed overnight with autologous tumor lysate. Three intradermal dendritic cell vaccine injections were administered to patients at biweekly intervals in the arm below the axilla. In glioblastoma patients vaccinated with dendritic cells, deep sequencing of TCR beta CDR3 regions served to measure tumor-infiltrating lymphocyte content and to compare repertoires between tumor and blood. Survival after dendritic cell vaccination was correlated with TCR sequencing metrics, such as TIL content and the overlap between tumor and blood repertoires.

The paper as a whole reports these results and caveats: No direct relationship between TCR clonality and survival was found, suggesting a diverse polyclonal response may matter. The cohort was small and heterogeneous, only a few patients had full blood and tumor sets, and even fewer had initial-recurrent tumor pairs. After dendritic cell vaccination, a higher estimated pretreatment TIL content predicted longer time to progression and overall survival. The response model built on TCR overlap across three groups was characterized as speculative, with prospective validation still needed.

To be selected, patients needed enough residual fresh-frozen tumor tissue and more than two years of available survival data. None of the glioblastoma patients carried an isocitrate dehydrogenase mutation, although molecular status otherwise varied. PBMC were collected before vaccination, two weeks after the third vaccination, and at tumor progression when it occurred. The Qiagen DNeasy Blood extraction Kit was used to extract genomic DNA. The specimen comprised blood, sampled before dendritic cell vaccination. The clonotype originates from a human donor with glioblastoma. This sequence uses TRBV6-1 and TRBJ1-1; a tentative D call is TRBD1 (5 bases match). The CDR3 here reads CASSEAGEVTEAFF. DNA sequence: TGTGCCAGCAGTGAAGCAGGGGAGGTCACTGAAGCTTTCTTT.